A single sample gave rise to the 23 T cell receptor beta chains below, sequenced in a study of cytomegalovirus exposure and HLA in healthy donors. In the PCR, 60 Vbeta and 13 Jbeta primers were used. TCRdb keeps only in-frame clones here, not all; method: immunoSEQ multiplex PCR. The data hold tens of thousands of clones, with more than 65% observed a single time. The sample was PBMCs. All receptors derive from a young woman in good health and CMV-seronegative.

This clone has a single count. The V gene is TRBV9, the J gene TRBJ1-2, with D unresolved. Trimming left V 0 bases short and J 5 bases short, with 20 bases between. This CDR3 has 17 amino acids. CDR1 SGDLS and CDR2 YYNGEE come from the germline V gene. CDR3 in amino acids: CASSVATGLGGKYGYTF. Written as DNA, the CDR3 is TGTGCCAGCAGCGTAGCTACTGGTTTGGGAGGGAAGTATGGCTACACCTTC.

The V call is TRBV19, the J call TRBJ1-2, with TRBD1 matching 8 bases. V gave up 5 bases and J gave up 2 bases; unmatched junction bases: 1. CDR1 and CDR2 from the germline V gene are LNHDA and SQIVND (reference sequence). The CDR3 sequence is 13 residues long. As DNA, the CDR3 is TGTGCCAGTAGTTGGACAGGGAACTATGGCTACACCTTC. Amino acid sequence: CASSWTGNYGYTF.

This clone was counted between two and nine times. V gene TRBV4-1 combines with J gene TRBJ2-3, with 9 bases identical to TRBD1. The germline gives CDR1 MGHRA, CDR2 YSYEKL. The CDR3 is 15 amino acids. The V gene end was trimmed by 4 bases and the J gene end by 2 bases; junction bases not matched to a gene: 4. CDR3 protein: CASSPGTGYTDTQYF. The CDR3 nucleotides read TGCGCCAGCAGCCCCGGGACAGGGTACACAGATACGCAGTATTTT.

The gene calls are TRBV10-2 and TRBJ1-2, with D possibly matching TRBD1 (6 bases). CDR3 length: 14 residues. CDR1 is WSHSY and CDR2 is SAAADI in the germline V gene. The V end lost 1 base, the J end lost 4 bases, and 10 bases lay between the germline ends. The CDR3 DNA follows: TGCGCCAGCAGTGAGTGGTTGACAGGCTATGGCTACACCTTC. As protein: CASSEWLTGYGYTF.

This clone was detected once. The CDR3 protein is CASSLEGSGANVLTF. The CDR3 DNA follows: TGCGCCAGCAGCTTGGAGGGGTCAGGGGCCAACGTCCTGACTTTC. The chain carries TRBV5-1 and TRBJ2-6; possible D gene TRBD1, 5 bases. Germline V gene lookup returns CDR1 SGHRS and CDR2 YFSETQ. The ends were cut back, 0 bases at V and 4 bases at J, with 8 bases in the middle. The CDR3 has 15 residues.

This clone showed up just once. CDR3 nucleotides: TGTGCCAGCAGCTTATATGCGGGCGGGGAGCTGTTTTTT. Amino acid sequence: CASSLYAGGELFF. The chain is built from TRBV7-2 and TRBJ2-2; maybe TRBD2 (5 bases). Germline CDR1 SGHTA, CDR2 FQGNSA. This CDR3 comprises 13 residues. V was shortened by 2 bases and J by 7 bases, with 8 bases between the two germline ends.

This clone was found a few times. The chain combines TRBV5-6 with TRBJ1-1; D not certain. V dropped 4 bases and J dropped 0 bases, with 7 bases sitting between them. The length of the CDR3 is 13 residues. The V gene's germline CDR1 is SGHDT and CDR2 YYEEEE. The CDR3 sequence is CASSRTVNTEAFF. Written as DNA, the CDR3 is TGTGCCAGCAGCAGAACAGTGAACACTGAAGCTTTCTTT.

This rearrangement joins TRBV19 to TRBJ1-2; no firm D call. CDR1 and CDR2 (germline): LNHDA, SQIVND (reference sequence). The V end was cut by 3 bases, the J end by 7 bases, with 12 bases between. The CDR3 has 13 residues. CDR3 sequence: CASSMGAGPGYTF. The CDR3 DNA reads TGTGCCAGTAGTATGGGAGCCGGCCCTGGCTACACCTTC.

This chain links TRBV6-4 with TRBJ2-2; 9 bases align to TRBD2. The germline gives CDR1 MRHNA, CDR2 SNTAGT. Unmatched junction bases numbered 4, after V lost 6 bases and J lost 5 bases. The CDR3 is 14 amino acids. In nucleotides, the CDR3 is TGTGCCAGCAGGCTAGCGGGGACTACCGGGGAGCTGTTTTTT. Translating it yields CASRLAGTTGELFF.

This clone has a handful of counts. This chain uses TRBV10-3 with TRBJ2-7, with 9 bases aligning to TRBD1. V trimming: 3 bases; J trimming: 8 bases; junction bases outside the gene matches: 11. Per the germline V gene, CDR1 is ENHRY and CDR2 is SYGVKD. The CDR3 extends over 15 amino acids. CDR3 sequence (DNA): TGTGCCATCAGTGACGGGGGACAGGGAGTCAGGAAGCAGTACTTC. It codes for CAISDGGQGVRKQYF.

This clone was found once. The gene calls are TRBV5-6 and TRBJ2-3; tentatively, D is TRBD1 (7 bases). This CDR3 region has 16 residues. Trimming removed 1 base at V and 0 bases at J, with 12 bases between. Germline V lookup: CDR1 SGHDT, CDR2 YYEEEE. The CDR3 protein is CASSLRGTVSTDTQYF. CDR3 bases: TGTGCCAGCAGCTTGCGCGGGACAGTTAGCACAGATACGCAGTATTTT.

J is TRBJ1-5 and V is TRBV30; D is uncertain. There are 14 residues in the CDR3. V lost 2 bases, J lost 0 bases, and 8 bases lay in between. Germline CDR1 reads GTSNPN; CDR2 reads SVGIG (reference sequence). As DNA, the CDR3 is TGTGCCTGGAGTCCTGTACTTAGCAATCAGCCCCAGCATTTT. This encodes CAWSPVLSNQPQHF.

The rearrangement uses TRBV6-5 and TRBJ2-2; 7 nucleotides match TRBD1. Germline values: CDR1 MNHEY, CDR2 SVGAGI. V dropped 6 bases and J dropped 6; count of bases not matched to a gene: 10. The CDR3 contains 15 residues. The CDR3 DNA follows: TGTGCCAGCAGCCGAGACAGGGTTCAAGCCGGGGAGCTGTTTTTT. Translated, it gives CASSRDRVQAGELFF.

This clone was seen more than once but under ten times. This chain joins TRBV9 and TRBJ2-2, with a tentative D call TRBD1 (6 bases). The germline gives CDR1 SGDLS, CDR2 YYNGEE. The CDR3 is 16 amino acids. Trimming left V 0 bases short and J 11 bases short, with 20 bases between. Here the CDR3 DNA reads TGTGCCAGCAGCGTAGGGATAGAGACAGGTTTTTTTGAGCTGTTTTTT. Translation: CASSVGIETGFFELFF.

This sequence joins TRBV19 and TRBJ1-6; 7 positions match TRBD1. With V trimmed by 5 bases and J by 8 bases, 9 bases remained unmatched. In germline, CDR1 is LNHDA, CDR2 SQIVND (reference sequence). This CDR3 has 15 amino acids. The CDR3 here is CASSRGTDGDSPLHF. The DNA for the CDR3 is TGTGCCAGTAGTCGCGGGACAGACGGAGATTCACCCCTCCACTTT.

The V call is TRBV5-4, the J call TRBJ1-2; 9 nucleotides agree with TRBD1. V trimming: 4 bases; J trimming: 3 bases; junction bases outside the gene matches: 1. This CDR3 is 13 amino acids long. Germline loops: CDR1 SGHNT, CDR2 YYREEE (reference sequence). CDR3 sequence reads: CASSGDRDYGYTF. CDR3 DNA: TGTGCCAGCAGCGGGGACAGGGACTATGGCTACACCTTC.

This sequence joins TRBV5-6 and TRBJ2-5, with 10 positions matching TRBD1. The DNA end is more similar to TRBJ2-7, so the J call may be wrong. Germline V gene lookup returns CDR1 SGHDT and CDR2 YYEEEE. This CDR3 is 17 amino acids long. The CDR3 nucleotides read TGTGCCAGCAGCTCTCTAATCCTGGACAGGGGGTCCTACGAGCAGTACTTC. It translates to CASSSLILDRGSYEQYF.

This clone came up once. CDR3 bases: TGTGCCAGCGGAAGCCGGGACTACCTAGAGACCCAGTACTTC. It specifies CASGSRDYLETQYF. The chain uses TRBV5-8 and TRBJ2-5; the match to TRBD2 covers 7 bases. J lost 4 bases, V lost 7 bases, and 10 bases had no gene match. This CDR3 region has 14 residues. Germline CDR1 reads SGHTS; CDR2 reads YDEGEE.

This rearrangement joins TRBV29-1 to TRBJ2-2; maybe TRBD2 (7 bases). The V end was cut by 4 bases, the J end by 1 base, with 13 bases between. CDR1 is SQVTM and CDR2 is ANQGSEA in the germline V gene. CDR3 length: 15 residues. CDR3 coding DNA: TGCAGCGTTGTAGTGGGGGGGCGGAACACCGGGGAGCTGTTTTTT. Translation: CSVVVGGRNTGELFF.

The chain has TRBV9 and TRBJ1-2, with 10 positions matching TRBD1. Trimming cost V 3 bases and J 6 bases; bases outside gene matches: 20. The CDR3 loop spans 19 amino acids. The germline gives CDR1 SGDLS, CDR2 YYNGEE. CDR3 bases: TGTGCCAGCAGCGACTCCCCCCTGGACCTGACAGGGGGCGCGAATGGCTACACCTTC. This codes for CASSDSPLDLTGGANGYTF. The whole variable domain, filled in from reference TRBV9 and TRBJ1-2, reads DSGVTQTPKHLITATGQRVTLRCSPRSGDLSVYWYQQSLDQGLQFLIQYYNGEERAKGNILERFSAQQFPDLHSELNLSSLELGDSALYFCASSDSPLDLTGGANGYTFGSGTRLTVV.

The CDR3 region has the DNA TGTGCCAGCAGCGCCCCGACAGGGGGTCTACCGAACGTGGGCTACACCTTC. Its translation: CASSAPTGGLPNVGYTF. The chain recombines TRBV9 with TRBJ1-2; 9 bases agree with TRBD1. The CDR3 is 17 amino acids. CDR1 and CDR2 from the germline V gene are SGDLS and YYNGEE. The trim removed 3 bases at V and 8 bases at J, leaving 17 bases unmatched.

The V gene is TRBV5-1, the J gene TRBJ2-1; TRBD1 might be the D (5 bases). The germline CDR1 and CDR2 sequences are SGHRS and YFSETQ. The CDR3 spans 15 residues. Trimming removed 1 base from V and 4 bases from J, with 12 bases in between. CDR3 residues: CASSLIDSTYNEQFF. CDR3 sequence (DNA): TGCGCCAGCAGCTTGATAGACAGCACATACAATGAGCAGTTCTTC.

This clone has just one count. The chain has TRBV11-1 and TRBJ2-3; a possible D gene is TRBD1 (5 bases). The V gene's germline CDR1 is SGHAT and CDR2 FQDESV (reference sequence). V lost 2 bases and J lost 6, with 9 bases in between. This CDR3 region has 13 residues. In nucleotides, the CDR3 is TGTGCCAGCAGCTTACCAGGGCTCGATACGCAGTATTTT. It specifies CASSLPGLDTQYF. The variable domain in full, with the rest retrieved from reference TRBV11-1 and TRBJ2-3, is EAEVAQSPRYKITEKSQAVAFWCDPISGHATLYWYRQILGQGPELLVQFQDESVVDDSQLPKDRFSAERLKGVDSTLKIQPAELGDSAMYLCASSLPGLDTQYFGPGTRLTVL.